These 12 T cell receptor beta chains originate from one sample sequenced in a study of T cell responses to AZD1222 COVID-19 vaccine. Some clones are missing from TCRdb's copy, which holds only in-frame ones; the method was immunoSEQ multiplex PCR. This table holds 150,000 or so clones, around 85% found once. Sequencing was performed on peripheral blood, taken on day 0 of MenACWY control vaccination. Receptor source: an adult in good health.

This clone was picked up a small number of times. The chain joins TRBV9 to TRBJ1-1; TRBD1 matches 11 bases. Germline lookup yields CDR1 SGDLS and CDR2 YYNGEE. The V gene end was trimmed by 0 bases and the J gene end by 11 bases; junction bases not matched to a gene: 21. The CDR3 runs 19 residues. In DNA, the CDR3 is TGTGCCAGCAGCGTAGCTTCCAGGACAGGGGGCACCTTCAAGGAGGAGGCTTTCTTT. It specifies CASSVASRTGGTFKEEAFF.

The chain couples TRBV2 to TRBJ1-2, with TRBD1 matching over 8 bases. V shed 1 base and J 2 bases; nucleotides not matched to a gene: 3. Germline values: CDR1 SNHLY, CDR2 FYNNEI. The CDR3 has 15 residues. The CDR3 DNA sequence: TGTGCCAGCAGTGAAGAAGGACAGGGAAACTATGGCTACACCTTC. Translation gives CASSEEGQGNYGYTF.

This chain joins TRBV7-2 and TRBJ2-1; D is possibly TRBD2 (5 bases). CDR1 is SGHTA and CDR2 is FQGNSA in the germline V gene. V dropped 1 base and J dropped 8 bases, with 24 bases sitting between them. The CDR3 sequence is 18 residues long. The CDR3 DNA follows: TGTGCCAGCAGCTTAGGGGGAGCAGGCCGGATGTCCAACGATGAGCAGTTCTTC. Translated, it gives CASSLGGAGRMSNDEQFF. Full variable domain (rest looked up from reference TRBV7-2 and TRBJ2-1): GAGVSQSPSNKVTEKGKDVELRCDPISGHTALYWYRQSLGQGLEFLIYFQGNSAPDKSGLPSDRFSAERTGGSVSTLTIQRTQQEDSAVYLCASSLGGAGRMSNDEQFFGPGTRLTVL.

The V gene is TRBV28, the J gene TRBJ2-7; no clear D gene. V lost 6 bases to trimming and J lost 6 bases, with 6 bases between them. CDR3 length equals 10 residues. Germline V gene lookup returns CDR1 MDHEN and CDR2 SYDVKM. The CDR3 nucleotides are TGTGCCAGCAGGCCGATCGAGCAGTACGTC. Its protein product is CASRPIEQYV.

This clone came up a few times. The V and J genes are TRBV7-2 and TRBJ1-2; 12 nucleotides line up with TRBD1. V lost 3 bases, J lost 3 bases, and 2 bases stayed unmatched. The germline V gene encodes CDR1 SGHTA and CDR2 FQGNSA. CDR3 length: 15 residues. The CDR3: CASSLGTGGYYGYTF. The CDR3 DNA is TGTGCCAGCAGCTTGGGGACAGGGGGCTACTATGGCTACACCTTC.

This clone was recorded only once. The rearrangement uses TRBV29-1 and TRBJ1-5; D ambiguous. Trimming took 4 bases from V and 1 from J, leaving 8 bases between them. Germline assignment: CDR1 SQVTM and CDR2 ANQGSEA. The CDR3 has 13 amino acids. The CDR3 region has the DNA TGCAGCGTTGCGTCCAGCAGCAATCAGCCCCAGCATTTT. This codes for CSVASSSNQPQHF.

This rearrangement joins TRBV5-1 to TRBJ2-3; 8 nucleotides agree with TRBD2. The CDR3 runs to 16 residues. The ends lost 1 base at V and 2 bases at J; junction bases unmatched: 6. Germline V lookup: CDR1 SGHRS, CDR2 YFSETQ. CDR3 loop: CASSLLPGGPTDTQYF. The CDR3 DNA reads TGCGCCAGCAGCTTGCTCCCGGGGGGGCCCACAGATACGCAGTATTTT.

The chain has TRBV6-5 and TRBJ1-2; 8 bases match TRBD1. The CDR3 has 13 residues. Germline V lookup: CDR1 MNHEY, CDR2 SVGAGI. V lost 5 bases and J lost 2; bases outside the gene matches: 1. Here the CDR3 reads CASSRTGNYGYTF. The CDR3 DNA sequence: TGTGCCAGCAGTCGGACAGGGAACTATGGCTACACCTTC.

This clone was observed a handful of times. Additional DNA sequences in this sample encode the identical CDR3. CDR3 bases: TGTGCCAGCACCAATCAAGAGGAGTTAGCGGGAGGGCCCTCATTATTCGCAGATACGCAGTATTTT. Amino acids: CASTNQEELAGGPSLFADTQYF. This chain connects TRBV3-1 (or the pseudogene TRBV3-2) to TRBJ2-3, with TRBD2 matching over 11 bases. With V trimmed by 7 bases and J by 4 bases, 28 bases remained unmatched. This CDR3 has 22 residues. Looked up from germline, CDR1 is LGHDT and CDR2 is YNNKEL (reference sequence).

Worth noting for this clone: Other DNA sequences within the sample encode an identical CDR3. The V gene is TRBV6-5, the J gene TRBJ1-2; 11 bases are shared with TRBD1. This CDR3 has 14 residues. The germline V gene encodes CDR1 MNHEY and CDR2 SVGAGI. V dropped 6 bases and J dropped 3; count of bases not matched to a gene: 3. DNA for the CDR3: TGTGCCAGCAGGCGGACAGGGGGCGACTATGGCTACACCTTC. This encodes CASRRTGGDYGYTF.

Only one count was recorded for this clone. The rearrangement links TRBV18 to TRBJ1-6; unclear D gene. CDR3 length equals 14 residues. The germline V gene encodes CDR1 KGHSH and CDR2 LQKENI. With 3 bases removed from V and 8 bases from J, the gap between germline ends came to 11 bases. CDR3 amino acids: CASSPRPEDSPLHF. The CDR3 DNA is TGTGCCAGCTCACCGAGGCCCGAAGATTCACCCCTCCACTTT.

This clone has just one count. The chain is built from TRBV4-3 and TRBJ2-3; TRBD2 aligns across 8 bases. The germline V gene encodes CDR1 LGHNA and CDR2 YSLEER. The CDR3 loop spans 15 amino acids. Trimming cost V 4 bases and J 4 bases; bases outside gene matches: 7. Written as DNA, the CDR3 is TGCGCCAGCAGCCTCGGGGGAGCGGGAGCAGATACGCAGTATTTT. Amino acid sequence: CASSLGGAGADTQYF.